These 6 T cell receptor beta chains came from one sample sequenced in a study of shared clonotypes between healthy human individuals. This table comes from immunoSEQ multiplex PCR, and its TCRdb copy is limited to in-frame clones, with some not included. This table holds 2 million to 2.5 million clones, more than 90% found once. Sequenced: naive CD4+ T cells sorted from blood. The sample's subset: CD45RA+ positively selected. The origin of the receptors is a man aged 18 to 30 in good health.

CDR3 sequence reads: CASSSPLDSQGAQYF. DNA of the CDR3: TGTGCCAGCAGTTCCCCTCTAGACAGCCAGGGGGCCCAGTACTTC. The chain couples TRBV6-5 to TRBJ2-5, with 7 bases aligning to TRBD1. The germline gives CDR1 MNHEY, CDR2 SVGAGI. V trimming: 4 bases; J trimming: 9 bases; junction bases outside the gene matches: 14. The CDR3 consists of 15 residues.

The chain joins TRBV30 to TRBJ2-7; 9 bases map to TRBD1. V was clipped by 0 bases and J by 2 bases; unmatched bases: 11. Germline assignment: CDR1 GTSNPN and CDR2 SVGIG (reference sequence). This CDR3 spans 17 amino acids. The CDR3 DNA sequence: TGTGCCTGGAGTGTTACCCGAGGACAGGGGATTCCCTACGAGCAGTACTTC. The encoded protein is CAWSVTRGQGIPYEQYF.

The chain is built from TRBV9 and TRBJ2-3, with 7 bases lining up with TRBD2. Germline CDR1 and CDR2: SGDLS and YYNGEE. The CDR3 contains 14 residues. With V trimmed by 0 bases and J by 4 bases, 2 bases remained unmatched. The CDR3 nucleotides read TGTGCCAGCAGCGTAGCCGGGAGGCCAGATACGCAGTATTTT. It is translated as CASSVAGRPDTQYF.

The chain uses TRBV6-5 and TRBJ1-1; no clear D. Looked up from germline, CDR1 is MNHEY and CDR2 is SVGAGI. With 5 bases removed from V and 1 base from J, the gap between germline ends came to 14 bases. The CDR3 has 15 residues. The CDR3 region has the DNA TGTGCCAGCAGTCACAACCCAGTGCAGAACACTGAAGCTTTCTTT. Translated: CASSHNPVQNTEAFF.

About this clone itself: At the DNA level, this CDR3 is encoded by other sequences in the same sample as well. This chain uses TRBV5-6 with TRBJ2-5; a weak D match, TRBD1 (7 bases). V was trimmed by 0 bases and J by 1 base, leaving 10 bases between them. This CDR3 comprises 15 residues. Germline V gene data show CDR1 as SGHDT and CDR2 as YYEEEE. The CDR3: CASSLGRGAQETQYF. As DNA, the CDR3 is TGTGCCAGCAGCTTGGGCAGGGGGGCCCAAGAGACCCAGTACTTC.

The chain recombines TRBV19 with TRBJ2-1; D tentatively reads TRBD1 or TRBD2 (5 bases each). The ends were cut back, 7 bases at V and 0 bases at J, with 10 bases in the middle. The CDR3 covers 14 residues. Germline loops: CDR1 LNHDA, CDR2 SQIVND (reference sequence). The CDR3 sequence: CASKTAASYNEQFF. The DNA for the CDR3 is TGTGCCAGTAAGACAGCGGCCTCCTACAATGAGCAGTTCTTC.